A single sample gave rise to the 9 T cell receptor beta chains below, sequenced in a study of blood T cell repertoires in COVID-19. The protocol was immunoSEQ multiplex PCR, while the TCRdb copy is restricted to in-frame clones and leaves out a portion. The sample includes 210,000 or so clones, 70% to 90% of them seen just once. The sample consisted of PBMCs or T cells enriched from blood (not recorded which). The receptors derive from a woman between 45 and 65 years old in a cohort exposed to, infected with or recovered from COVID-19 (not recorded which).

The J gene is TRBJ1-1, the V gene TRBV19; TRBD1 matches 9 bases. The V and J ends lost 5 bases and 1 base, in that order; junction bases with no gene match: 5. The CDR3 extends over 15 amino acids. Per germline, CDR1 LNHDA and CDR2 SQIVND (reference sequence). CDR3 sequence (DNA): TGTGCCAGTAGTTTATTGACAGGGGGGAACACTGAAGCTTTCTTT. Translated, it gives CASSLLTGGNTEAFF.

The rearrangement uses TRBV5-6 and TRBJ1-2; the match to TRBD1 covers 7 bases. The CDR3 is made up of 15 amino acids. Germline CDR1 reads SGHDT; CDR2 reads YYEEEE. The V gene end was trimmed by 4 bases and the J gene end by 2 bases; junction bases not matched to a gene: 8. Here the CDR3 reads CASSRGTAKNYGYTF. The CDR3 DNA reads as TGTGCCAGCAGCCGCGGGACAGCCAAGAACTATGGCTACACCTTC. The whole variable domain, filled in from reference TRBV5-6 and TRBJ1-2, reads DAGVTQSPTHLIKTRGQQVTLRCSPKSGHDTVSWYQQALGQGPQFIFQYYEEEERQRGNFPDRFSGHQFPNYSSELNVNALLLGDSALYLCASSRGTAKNYGYTFGSGTRLTVV.

V and J are TRBV2 and TRBJ1-4; D perhaps matches TRBD1 (6 bases). This CDR3 is built from 18 residues. Trimming shortened V by 6 bases and J by 0 bases, and 20 bases separated the two germline ends. Germline assignment: CDR1 SNHLY and CDR2 FYNNEI. The CDR3 loop is CASRTDRQAKATNEKLFF. DNA of the CDR3: TGTGCCAGCAGGACGGATCGACAGGCAAAAGCAACTAATGAAAAACTGTTTTTT.

The V and J genes are TRBV11-2 and TRBJ1-6; TRBD1 agrees at 9 bases. Germline V gene sequence: CDR1 SGHAT, CDR2 FQNNGV. The CDR3 totals 18 residues. J lost 7 bases, V lost 5 bases, and 15 bases had no gene match. The CDR3 sequence: CASSHLPRQGGLNSPLHF. In DNA form, the CDR3 reads TGTGCCAGCAGCCACCTCCCCCGACAGGGGGGGTTGAATTCACCCCTCCACTTT.

The chain combines TRBV7-2 with TRBJ2-3, with a tentative D call TRBD2 (5 bases). CDR1 and CDR2 from the germline V gene are SGHTA and FQGNSA. The ends were cut back, 5 bases at V and 4 bases at J, with 16 bases in the middle. The length of the CDR3 is 15 residues. This CDR3 is CASSKFTSIADTQYF. DNA of the CDR3: TGTGCCAGCAGCAAATTCACTAGTATCGCAGATACGCAGTATTTT.

This clone was seen once. This sequence joins TRBV11-2 and TRBJ2-4, with D tentatively TRBD2 (5 bases). From germline, CDR1 is SGHAT and CDR2 FQNNGV. The CDR3 runs 17 residues. Trimming pared 1 base from V and 0 bases from J, leaving 13 bases between. The CDR3, as DNA: TGTGCCAGCAGCTTAGTTGGCGGAGGTTTAGCCAAAAACATTCAGTACTTC. Its translation: CASSLVGGGLAKNIQYF.

This rearrangement joins TRBV12-5 to TRBJ1-1; maybe TRBD1 (5 bases). The V end was cut by 5 bases, the J end by 7 bases, with 17 bases between. Germline V gene lookup returns CDR1 LGHNT and CDR2 FRNRAP. The CDR3 is made up of 14 amino acids. For the CDR3, the DNA is TGTGCTAGTGGTCCCGACAGCGTATTAGATGAAGCTTTCTTT. Its translation is CASGPDSVLDEAFF.

J is TRBJ1-3 and V is TRBV28, with 7 bases lining up with TRBD1. The CDR3 sequence is 16 residues long. J gave up 8 bases and V 1 base, and 11 bases lay outside the gene matches. Germline V CDR1 and CDR2: MDHEN, SYDVKM. The DNA for the CDR3 is TGTGCCAGCAGTTTATCCCCGACAGGGCAGGCGGACACCATATATTTT. It yields the protein CASSLSPTGQADTIYF.

V and J are TRBV3-1 (or the pseudogene TRBV3-2) and TRBJ2-2; 7 bases agree with TRBD2. CDR3 length: 19 residues. After removal of 0 bases from V and 1 base from J, the junction contained 11 bases not matched to a gene. Germline values: CDR1 LGHDT, CDR2 YNNKEL (reference sequence). In nucleotides, the CDR3 is TGTGCCAGCAGCCAAGATCGGGATGATAGCGGGCGGAACACCGGGGAGCTGTTTTTT. Translating gives CASSQDRDDSGRNTGELFF.